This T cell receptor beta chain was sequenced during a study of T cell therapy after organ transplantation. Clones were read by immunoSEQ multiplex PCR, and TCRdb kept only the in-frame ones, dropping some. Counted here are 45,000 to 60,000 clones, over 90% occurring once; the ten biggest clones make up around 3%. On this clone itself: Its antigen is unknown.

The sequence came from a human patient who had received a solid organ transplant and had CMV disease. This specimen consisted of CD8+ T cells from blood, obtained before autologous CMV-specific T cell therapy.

The DNA for the CDR3 is TGTGCCAGCAGTGAATGGACAGGGGTCAACACCGGGGAGCTGTTTTTT. It is translated as CASSEWTGVNTGELFF. The rearrangement joins TRBV2 to TRBJ2-2; 9 positions agree with TRBD1. J was trimmed by 2 bases and V by 2 bases; bases with no gene match: 3. The length of the CDR3 is 16 residues. Per the germline V gene, CDR1 is SNHLY and CDR2 is FYNNEI.